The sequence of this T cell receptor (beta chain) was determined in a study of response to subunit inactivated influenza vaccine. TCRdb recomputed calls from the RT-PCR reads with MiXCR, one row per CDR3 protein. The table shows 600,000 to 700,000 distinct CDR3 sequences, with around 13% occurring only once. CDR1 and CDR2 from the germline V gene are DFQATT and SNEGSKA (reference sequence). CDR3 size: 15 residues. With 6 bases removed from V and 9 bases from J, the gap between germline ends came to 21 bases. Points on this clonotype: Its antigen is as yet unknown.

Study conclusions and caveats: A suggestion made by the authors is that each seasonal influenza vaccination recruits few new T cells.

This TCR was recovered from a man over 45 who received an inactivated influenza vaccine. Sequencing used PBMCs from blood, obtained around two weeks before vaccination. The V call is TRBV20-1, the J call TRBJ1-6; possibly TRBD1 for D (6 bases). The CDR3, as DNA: TGCAGTGCACCACGTCCGGGACAAAGGGGTTCACCCCTCCACTTT. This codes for CSAPRPGQRGSPLHF.